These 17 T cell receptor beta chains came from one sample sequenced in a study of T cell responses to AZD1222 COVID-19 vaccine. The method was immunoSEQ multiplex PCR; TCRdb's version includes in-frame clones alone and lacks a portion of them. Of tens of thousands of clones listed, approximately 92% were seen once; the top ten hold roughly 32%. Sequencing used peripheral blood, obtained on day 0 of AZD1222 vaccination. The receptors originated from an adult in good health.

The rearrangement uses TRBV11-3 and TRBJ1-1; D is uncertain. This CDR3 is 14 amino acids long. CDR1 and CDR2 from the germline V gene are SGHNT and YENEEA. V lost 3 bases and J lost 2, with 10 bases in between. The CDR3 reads CASSFQRPNTEAFF. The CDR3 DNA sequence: TGTGCCAGCAGCTTCCAGAGACCTAACACTGAAGCTTTCTTT.

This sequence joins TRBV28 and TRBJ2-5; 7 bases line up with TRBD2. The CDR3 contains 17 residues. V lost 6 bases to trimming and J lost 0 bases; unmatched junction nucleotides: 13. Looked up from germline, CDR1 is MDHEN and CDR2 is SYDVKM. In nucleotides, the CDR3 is TGTGCCAGCAGATCTATGGTCCGGGAGGACTACCAAGAGACCCAGTACTTC. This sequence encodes CASRSMVREDYQETQYF.

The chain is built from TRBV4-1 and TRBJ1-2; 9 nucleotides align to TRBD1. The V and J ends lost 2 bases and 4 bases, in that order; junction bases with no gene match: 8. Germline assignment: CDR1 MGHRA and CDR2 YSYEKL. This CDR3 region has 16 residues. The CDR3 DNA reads TGCGCCAGCAGCCAACTTGCGGGACAGGGTGGCTATGGCTACACCTTC. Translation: CASSQLAGQGGYGYTF.

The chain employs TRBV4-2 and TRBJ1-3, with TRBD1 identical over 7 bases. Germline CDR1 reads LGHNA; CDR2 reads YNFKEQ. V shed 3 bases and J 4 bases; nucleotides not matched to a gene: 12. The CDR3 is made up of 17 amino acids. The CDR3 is CASSHLGGGQPGNTIYF. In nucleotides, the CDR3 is TGTGCCAGCAGCCACCTCGGAGGGGGACAGCCCGGAAACACCATATATTTT.

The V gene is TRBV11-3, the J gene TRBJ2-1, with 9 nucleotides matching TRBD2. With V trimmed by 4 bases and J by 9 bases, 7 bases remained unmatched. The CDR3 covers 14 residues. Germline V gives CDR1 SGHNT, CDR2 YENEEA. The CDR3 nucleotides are TGTGCCAGCAGCTACCGGACTAGCGCGGGTGAGCAGTTCTTC. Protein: CASSYRTSAGEQFF.

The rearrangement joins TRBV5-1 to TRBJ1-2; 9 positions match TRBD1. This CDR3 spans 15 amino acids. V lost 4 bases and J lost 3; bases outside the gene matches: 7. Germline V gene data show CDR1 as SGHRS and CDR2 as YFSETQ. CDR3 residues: CASSLRTGVDYGYTF. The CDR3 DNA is TGCGCCAGCAGCCTCCGGACAGGGGTAGACTATGGCTACACCTTC. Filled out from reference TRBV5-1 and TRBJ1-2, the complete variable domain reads KAGVTQTPRYLIKTRGQQVTLSCSPISGHRSVSWYQQTPGQGLQFLFEYFSETQRNKGNFPGRFSGRQFSNSRSEMNVSTLELGDSALYLCASSLRTGVDYGYTFGSGTRLTVV.

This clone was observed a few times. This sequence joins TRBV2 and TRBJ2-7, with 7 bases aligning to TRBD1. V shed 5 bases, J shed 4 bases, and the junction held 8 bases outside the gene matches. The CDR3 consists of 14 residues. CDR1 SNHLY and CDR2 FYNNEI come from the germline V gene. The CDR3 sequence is CASSYRQGTYEQYF. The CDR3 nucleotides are TGTGCCAGCAGTTACCGACAGGGTACTTACGAGCAGTACTTC.

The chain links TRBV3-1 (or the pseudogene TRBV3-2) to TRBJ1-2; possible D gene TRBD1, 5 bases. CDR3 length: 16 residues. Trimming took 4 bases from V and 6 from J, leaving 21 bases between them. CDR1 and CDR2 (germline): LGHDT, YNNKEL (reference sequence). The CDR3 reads CASSRIRGSPGDGYTF. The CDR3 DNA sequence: TGTGCCAGCAGCCGAATAAGGGGAAGCCCTGGGGATGGCTACACCTTC.

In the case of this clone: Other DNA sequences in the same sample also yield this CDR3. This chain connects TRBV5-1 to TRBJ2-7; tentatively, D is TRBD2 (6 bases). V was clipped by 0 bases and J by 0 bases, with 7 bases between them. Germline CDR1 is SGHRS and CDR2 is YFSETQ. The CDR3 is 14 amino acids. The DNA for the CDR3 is TGCGCCAGCAGCTTGGCCGGGGGCTCCTACGAGCAGTACTTC. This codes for CASSLAGGSYEQYF.

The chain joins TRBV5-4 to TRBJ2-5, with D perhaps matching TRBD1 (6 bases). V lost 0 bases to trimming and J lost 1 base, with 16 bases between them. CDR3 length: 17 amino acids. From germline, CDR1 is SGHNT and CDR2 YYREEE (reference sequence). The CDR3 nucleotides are TGTGCCAGCAGCTTGGGGACAGTTCGGGTTGGCCAAGAGACCCAGTACTTC. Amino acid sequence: CASSLGTVRVGQETQYF.

CDR3 nucleotides: TGTGCCAGCAGCCAGCCAGGCCCCGAGAGAGATACGCAGTATTTT. It encodes CASSQPGPERDTQYF. This chain uses TRBV3-1 (or the pseudogene TRBV3-2) with TRBJ2-3; unclear D gene. The germline CDR1 and CDR2 sequences are LGHDT and YNNKEL (reference sequence). Between the trimmed V and J ends, which lost 3 bases and 5 bases, there was a span of 15 bases. The CDR3 totals 15 residues.

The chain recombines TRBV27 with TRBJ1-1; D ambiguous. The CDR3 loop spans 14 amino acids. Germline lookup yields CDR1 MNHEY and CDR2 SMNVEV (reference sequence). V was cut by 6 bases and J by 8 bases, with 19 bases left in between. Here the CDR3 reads CASSREQFGREAFF. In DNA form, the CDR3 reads TGTGCCAGCAGCCGTGAACAGTTTGGTAGGGAAGCTTTCTTT.

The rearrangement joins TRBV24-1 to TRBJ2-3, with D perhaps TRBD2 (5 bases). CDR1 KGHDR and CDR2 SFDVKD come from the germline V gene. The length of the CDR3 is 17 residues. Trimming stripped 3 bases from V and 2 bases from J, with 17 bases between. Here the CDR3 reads CATSDPTASRNTDTQYF. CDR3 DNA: TGTGCCACCAGTGATCCGACCGCTAGCCGAAACACAGATACGCAGTATTTT.

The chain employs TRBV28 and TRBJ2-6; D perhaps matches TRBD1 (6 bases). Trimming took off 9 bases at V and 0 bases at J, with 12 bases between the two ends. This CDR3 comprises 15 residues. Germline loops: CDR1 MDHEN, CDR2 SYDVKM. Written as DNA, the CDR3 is TGTGCCAGTTCAGGGGCGCACTCTGGGGCCAACGTCCTGACTTTC. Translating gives CASSGAHSGANVLTF.

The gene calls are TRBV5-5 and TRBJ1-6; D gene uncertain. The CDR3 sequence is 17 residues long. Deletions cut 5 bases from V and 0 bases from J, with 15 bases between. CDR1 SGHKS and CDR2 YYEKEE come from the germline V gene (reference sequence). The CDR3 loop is CASSLSDPSSYNSPLHF. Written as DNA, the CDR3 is TGTGCCAGCAGTTTGTCGGACCCGAGCTCCTATAATTCACCCCTCCACTTT. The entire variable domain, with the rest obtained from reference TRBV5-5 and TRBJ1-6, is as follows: DAGVTQSPTHLIKTRGQQVTLRCSPISGHKSVSWYQQVLGQGPQFIFQYYEKEERGRGNFPDRFSARQFPNYSSELNVNALLLGDSALYLCASSLSDPSSYNSPLHFGNGTRLTVT.

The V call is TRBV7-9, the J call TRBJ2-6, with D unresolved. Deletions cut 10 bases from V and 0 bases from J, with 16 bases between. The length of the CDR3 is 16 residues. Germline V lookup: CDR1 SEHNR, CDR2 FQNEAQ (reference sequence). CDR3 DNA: TGTGCCACGCCCGGGCAGTATATCTCTGGGGCCAACGTCCTGACTTTC. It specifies CATPGQYISGANVLTF.

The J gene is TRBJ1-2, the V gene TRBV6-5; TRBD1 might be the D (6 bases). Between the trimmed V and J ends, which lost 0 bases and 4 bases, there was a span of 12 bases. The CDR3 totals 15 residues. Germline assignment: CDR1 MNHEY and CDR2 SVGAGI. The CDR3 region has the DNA TGTGCCAGCAGTTACTCCGCCACAGGGCGCTATGGCTACACCTTC. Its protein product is CASSYSATGRYGYTF.